Here is one TCR beta chain with its context. TCRdb keeps only in-frame clones here, not all; method: immunoSEQ multiplex PCR. The sample lists about 120,000 clones, approximately 88% occurring once. V was cut by 6 bases and J by 0 bases, with 11 bases left in between. The CDR3 extends over 15 amino acids. Germline V gene lookup returns CDR1 SNHLY and CDR2 FYNNEI. The data are from a study of control samples from healthy donors and cancer patients. The receptor's source is a man aged 45-65 years in good health. The sample comprised blood. V usage is TRBV2 and J usage is TRBJ2-2; D is perhaps TRBD2 (5 bases). The CDR3 DNA reads as TGTGCCAGCAGAACGGGGTTCGCGAACACCGGGGAGCTGTTTTTT. This encodes CASRTGFANTGELFF.